Listed here is a single T cell receptor beta chain. TCRdb re-called the RT-PCR reads through MiXCR, storing one row per CDR3 protein. Here the sample spans fewer than 500,000 distinct CDR3 sequences, 16% being singletons. These data come from a study of patients and donors after allogeneic stem cell transplantation. Germline CDR1 reads SGHRS; CDR2 reads YFSETQ. The CDR3 sequence is 17 residues long. V gave up 1 base and J gave up 1 base, with 14 bases separating them. The chain joins TRBV5-1 to TRBJ2-2; D perhaps matches TRBD2 (6 bases). This clonotype was obtained from a human donor who was either an allogeneic HSCT recipient or a stem cell or donor lymphocyte infusion donor (not recorded which). It is not recorded whose cells these are; they may come from a transplant donor. Source material: blood, either unsorted or a sorted T cell fraction (not recorded which). CDR3 sequence reads: CASSLPGLHLNTGELFF. CDR3 DNA: TGCGCCAGCAGCTTGCCCGGACTACATTTGAACACCGGGGAGCTGTTTTTT. The variable domain in full, with the rest retrieved from reference TRBV5-1 and TRBJ2-2, is KAGVTQTPRYLIKTRGQQVTLSCSPISGHRSVSWYQQTPGQGLQFLFEYFSETQRNKGNFPGRFSGRQFSNSRSEMNVSTLELGDSALYLCASSLPGLHLNTGELFFGEGSRLTVL.